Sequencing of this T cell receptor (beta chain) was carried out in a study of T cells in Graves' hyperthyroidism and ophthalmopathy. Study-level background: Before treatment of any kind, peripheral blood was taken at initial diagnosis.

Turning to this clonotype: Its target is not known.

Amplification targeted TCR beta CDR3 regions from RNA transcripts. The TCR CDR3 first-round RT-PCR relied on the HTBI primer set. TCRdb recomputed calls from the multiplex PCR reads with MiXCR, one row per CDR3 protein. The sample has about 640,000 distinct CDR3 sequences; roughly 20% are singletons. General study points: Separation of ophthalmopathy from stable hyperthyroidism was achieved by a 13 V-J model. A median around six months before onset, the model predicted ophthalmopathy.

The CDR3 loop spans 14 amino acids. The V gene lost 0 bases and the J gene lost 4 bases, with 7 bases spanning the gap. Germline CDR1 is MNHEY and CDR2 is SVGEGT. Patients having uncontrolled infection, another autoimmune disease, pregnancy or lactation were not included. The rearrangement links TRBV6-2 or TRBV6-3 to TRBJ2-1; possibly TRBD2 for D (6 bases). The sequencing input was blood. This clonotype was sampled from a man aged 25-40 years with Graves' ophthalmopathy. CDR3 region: CASSYSGGYNEQFF. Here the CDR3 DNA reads TGTGCCAGCAGTTACTCGGGAGGTTACAATGAGCAGTTCTTC.